Following are 27 T cell receptor beta chains from one sample sequenced in a study of memory B cells and T cells in multiple sclerosis. Clones were read by immunoSEQ multiplex PCR, and TCRdb kept only the in-frame ones, dropping some. Counted here are about 32,000 clones, approximately 85% occurring once; the ten biggest clones make up approximately 2.6%. No antigen has been assigned to these receptors. Stimulus-free culture yielded autoproliferating CFSE-dim and non-proliferating CFSE-high T cells, each sequenced separately. Cultures began with roughly 5.4x10^7 CFSE-labeled PBMCs, unstimulated for about 7 days, with replicate wells pooled. The material sequenced was PBMCs from blood kept in culture. These receptors were taken from a human donor with multiple sclerosis.

This chain uses TRBV2 with TRBJ2-1; D is ambiguous. This CDR3 has 16 residues. Germline V gives CDR1 SNHLY, CDR2 FYNNEI. Trimming took 4 bases from V and 0 from J, leaving 13 bases between them. DNA of the CDR3: TGTGCCAGCAGTGGGATCGGGCATAGCTCCTACAATGAGCAGTTCTTC. Translating it yields CASSGIGHSSYNEQFF.

With regard to this clone: Other DNA sequences from this sample encode an identical CDR3 as well. This sequence joins TRBV9 and TRBJ1-2; no clear D. The CDR3 sequence is 13 residues long. The germline V and J ends were trimmed by 1 base and 2 bases, with 6 bases remaining between them. Germline V gene sequence: CDR1 SGDLS, CDR2 YYNGEE. The CDR3 is CASSVSQNYGYTF. The CDR3 region has the DNA TGTGCCAGCAGCGTATCACAGAACTATGGCTACACCTTC.

This chain joins TRBV6-1 and TRBJ1-2; a weak D match, TRBD1 (5 bases). The CDR3 sequence is 14 residues long. Germline values: CDR1 MNHNS, CDR2 SASEGT. Trimming removed 2 bases at V and 7 bases at J, with 14 bases between. The chain's CDR3 is CASSEMLGVGGYTF. CDR3 coding DNA: TGTGCCAGCAGTGAAATGTTGGGGGTTGGTGGCTACACCTTC.

The chain couples TRBV6-1 to TRBJ2-3, with a weak D call TRBD2 (5 bases). Germline V gene data show CDR1 as MNHNS and CDR2 as SASEGT. The V end lost 1 base, the J end lost 5 bases, and 7 bases lay between the germline ends. The CDR3 spans 13 residues. The CDR3 region is CASSEGGVDTQYF. The DNA for the CDR3 is TGTGCCAGCAGTGAAGGGGGAGTAGATACGCAGTATTTT.

A single count supports this clone. The chain employs TRBV4-3 and TRBJ1-2; 7 bases map to TRBD1. V shed 1 base, J shed 7 bases, and the junction held 6 bases outside the gene matches. Germline assignment: CDR1 LGHNA and CDR2 YSLEER. This CDR3 has 14 amino acids. CDR3 coding DNA: TGCGCCAGCAGCCAAGGCATAGGGGGCTCTGGCTACACCTTC. Amino acid sequence: CASSQGIGGSGYTF.

Comments on this clone: An end of the junction does not agree with germline; a read error may underlie this. The chain has TRBV7-7 and TRBJ2-5; TRBD2 is a possible D gene (5 bases). Germline V gene lookup returns CDR1 SSHAT and CDR2 FNYEAQ (reference sequence). The CDR3 covers 13 residues. DNA of the CDR3: TGTGCTAGCAGCCTCATGTCGGGGGAGACCCAGTACTTC. This sequence encodes CASSLMSGETQYF.

CDR3 in DNA: TGTGCCAGCAGGCGACAGGGGGGCAATGAGCAGTTCTTC. Translating it yields CASRRQGGNEQFF. The chain joins TRBV28 to TRBJ2-1; 9 nucleotides align to TRBD1. Looked up from germline, CDR1 is MDHEN and CDR2 is SYDVKM. The V gene end was trimmed by 6 bases and the J gene end by 6 bases; junction bases not matched to a gene: 3. The CDR3 runs to 13 residues.

V and J are TRBV6-5 and TRBJ1-1; D is ambiguous. This CDR3 is built from 12 residues. Germline loops: CDR1 MNHEY, CDR2 SVGAGI. Between the trimmed V and J ends, which lost 5 bases and 3 bases, there was a span of 7 bases. The CDR3 DNA is TGTGCCAGCAGTCGGGCGGACACTGAAGCTTTCTTT. Translating gives CASSRADTEAFF.

This chain links TRBV6-5 with TRBJ1-1, with 8 bases lining up with TRBD1. This CDR3 spans 13 amino acids. The J segment lost 1 base and the V segment lost 8 bases, leaving 3 bases of the junction unmatched. Germline V gene sequence: CDR1 MNHEY, CDR2 SVGAGI. CDR3 bases: TGTGCCAGCGCCGGGACAGGGAACACTGAAGCTTTCTTT. This translates into CASAGTGNTEAFF.

This chain's CDR3 is CASALASGGADTQYF. CDR3 bases: TGTGCCTCAGCCCTGGCTAGCGGGGGGGCAGATACGCAGTATTTT. This rearrangement joins TRBV6-1 to TRBJ2-3; 12 bases agree with TRBD2. Germline V gene lookup returns CDR1 MNHNS and CDR2 SASEGT. The junction had 10 bases not matched to a gene; V was cut back by 11 bases and J by 4 bases. This CDR3 has 15 amino acids.

The chain recombines TRBV29-1 with TRBJ1-2, with D possibly matching TRBD1 (5 bases). Deletions cut 6 bases from V and 8 bases from J, with 10 bases between. CDR1 is SQVTM, CDR2 ANQGSEA, per germline. The length of the CDR3 is 10 residues. The CDR3 spells CSVRTSGYTF. For the CDR3, the DNA is TGCAGCGTCCGGACATCCGGCTACACCTTC.

The chain combines TRBV15 with TRBJ2-7; TRBD1 or TRBD2 may be the D gene (5 bases each). V lost 5 bases to trimming and J lost 2 bases, with 10 bases between them. Germline CDR1 reads LNHNV; CDR2 reads YYDKDF (reference sequence). The CDR3 covers 13 residues. In nucleotides, the CDR3 is TGTGCCACCAGCCCCTTGGGGGCCTACGAGCAGTACTTC. This sequence encodes CATSPLGAYEQYF.

The chain joins TRBV4-1 to TRBJ2-6, with 11 nucleotides matching TRBD1. The CDR3 sequence is 18 residues long. V shed 3 bases, J shed 0 bases, and the junction held 4 bases outside the gene matches. Germline V gene lookup returns CDR1 MGHRA and CDR2 YSYEKL. The CDR3 DNA is TGCGCCAGCAGCCAGTGGGGACAGGGGGACTCTGGGGCCAACGTCCTGACTTTC. Encoded protein: CASSQWGQGDSGANVLTF.

V usage is TRBV7-2 and J usage is TRBJ1-4; no firm D call. Trimming pared 1 base from V and 8 bases from J, leaving 11 bases between. This CDR3 spans 14 amino acids. Germline CDR1 reads SGHTA; CDR2 reads FQGNSA. CDR3 nucleotides: TGTGCCAGCAGCTTAGTAGGGATGCAAGAAAAACTGTTTTTT. Amino acids: CASSLVGMQEKLFF.

The chain has TRBV30 and TRBJ1-5; D is unresolved. Germline V gives CDR1 GTSNPN, CDR2 SVGIG (reference sequence). The length of the CDR3 is 15 residues. Trimming removed 2 bases from V and 0 bases from J, with 11 bases in between. The DNA of the CDR3 is TGTGCCTGGAGTCGGCGAGGAGGTAGCAATCAGCCCCAGCATTTT. Its protein product is CAWSRRGGSNQPQHF.

The genes are TRBV5-5 and TRBJ1-1, with D possibly being TRBD1 (6 bases). Trimming pared 5 bases from V and 3 bases from J, leaving 14 bases between. Germline V gene lookup returns CDR1 SGHKS and CDR2 YYEKEE (reference sequence). The CDR3 extends over 14 amino acids. DNA for the CDR3: TGTGCCAGCAGTCCCAAAGCAGGGGACACTGAAGCTTTCTTT. This codes for CASSPKAGDTEAFF.

The V gene is TRBV6-1, the J gene TRBJ1-1; D call uncertain. The CDR3 is 11 amino acids. CDR1 is MNHNS, CDR2 SASEGT, per germline. Trimming took 6 bases from V and 7 from J, leaving 9 bases between them. The CDR3 loop reads CASRVVGEAFF. In nucleotides, the CDR3 is TGTGCCAGCAGGGTGGTAGGTGAAGCTTTCTTT.

This chain joins TRBV21-1 and TRBJ1-6; the table names TRBD1, a call not compared with the DNA. TRBV21-1 is deemed a pseudogene. CDR3 size: 13 residues. In DNA form, the CDR3 reads TGTGCCAGCACCACAGGGGTTAATTCACCCCTCCACTTT. Amino acid sequence: CASTTGVNSPLHF.

The V call is TRBV2, the J call TRBJ2-3; 15 positions agree with TRBD2. Germline V CDR1 and CDR2: SNHLY, FYNNEI. There are 13 residues in the CDR3. After removal of 4 bases from V and 14 bases from J, the junction contained 4 bases not matched to a gene. CDR3 sequence reads: CASSGGLAGGWYF. The CDR3 nucleotides are TGTGCCAGCAGTGGTGGACTAGCGGGAGGGTGGTATTTT.

The table lists this clone with a count of one. The V and J genes are TRBV6-1 and TRBJ1-4, with a possible D match to TRBD1 (5 bases). Trimming left V 3 bases short and J 1 base short, with 9 bases between. Germline values: CDR1 MNHNS, CDR2 SASEGT. This CDR3 has 15 residues. The CDR3 DNA is TGTGCCAGCAGTGATTGGGGGGAAACTAATGAAAAACTGTTTTTT. Protein: CASSDWGETNEKLFF.

This chain's CDR3 is CASSEGGGQASSYNEQFF. CDR3 sequence (DNA): TGTGCCAGCAGTGAAGGGGGGGGACAGGCGAGCTCCTACAATGAGCAGTTCTTC. The chain uses TRBV25-1 and TRBJ2-1, with D maybe TRBD1 (8 bases). Germline V gene data show CDR1 as MGHDK and CDR2 as SYGVNS. Trimming shortened V by 2 bases and J by 0 bases, and 17 bases separated the two germline ends. The CDR3 covers 18 residues. Together with reference TRBV25-1 and TRBJ2-1, the CDR3 gives the full variable domain: EADIYQTPRYLVIGTGKKITLECSQTMGHDKMYWYQQDPGMELHLIHYSYGVNSTEKGDLSSESTVSRIRTEHFPLTLESARPSHTSQYLCASSEGGGQASSYNEQFFGPGTRLTVL.

The CDR3 nucleotides are TGTGCCAGCACCTCTTTTCGGATGGCAAGCTCCTACGAGCAGTACTTC. It translates to CASTSFRMASSYEQYF. This chain uses TRBV28 with TRBJ2-7; no definite D call. Germline V lookup: CDR1 MDHEN, CDR2 SYDVKM. The V and J ends lost 7 bases and 0 bases respectively, with 19 bases between them. This CDR3 is 16 amino acids long.

The CDR3 nucleotides read TGTGCCAGCATCTCCTCGGCAGGCCTCTATGGCTACACCTTC. As protein: CASISSAGLYGYTF. The chain couples TRBV28 to TRBJ1-2; D is unresolved. Deletions cut 7 bases from V and 4 bases from J, with 16 bases between. The CDR3 length is 14 residues. Germline values: CDR1 MDHEN, CDR2 SYDVKM.

This clone was seen once. This sequence joins TRBV11-2 and TRBJ2-2; 8 bases match TRBD2. CDR3 length equals 16 residues. J lost 2 bases, V lost 1 base, and 3 bases had no gene match. CDR1 is SGHAT, CDR2 FQNNGV, per germline. CDR3 sequence reads: CASSLALAVNTGELFF. The DNA for the CDR3 is TGTGCCAGCAGCTTAGCACTAGCGGTAAACACCGGGGAGCTGTTTTTT.

V gene TRBV6-1 combines with J gene TRBJ2-7; TRBD1 matches at 8 bases. The CDR3 runs 12 residues. V trimming: 0 bases; J trimming: 9 bases; junction bases outside the gene matches: 1. Germline CDR1 MNHNS, CDR2 SASEGT. The CDR3 nucleotides read TGTGCCAGCAGTGAAGCTGGACAGGGGCAGTACTTC. It yields the protein CASSEAGQGQYF.

The rearrangement joins TRBV28 to TRBJ1-1; D is perhaps TRBD1 (5 bases). From germline, CDR1 is MDHEN and CDR2 SYDVKM. V dropped 3 bases and J dropped 6 bases, with 23 bases sitting between them. The length of the CDR3 is 17 residues. The CDR3 protein is CASSFEAQGTLDSEAFF. CDR3 DNA: TGTGCCAGCAGTTTCGAGGCTCAAGGGACCCTTGACTCTGAAGCTTTCTTT.

Only one count was recorded for this clone. The chain couples TRBV11-2 to TRBJ2-1; D gene ambiguous. Deletions cut 3 bases from V and 4 bases from J, with 13 bases between. Germline CDR1 reads SGHAT; CDR2 reads FQNNGV. This CDR3 is 15 amino acids long. This chain's CDR3 is CASSLTRMSYNEQFF. The CDR3 nucleotides read TGTGCCAGCAGCTTGACAAGAATGTCATACAATGAGCAGTTCTTC.